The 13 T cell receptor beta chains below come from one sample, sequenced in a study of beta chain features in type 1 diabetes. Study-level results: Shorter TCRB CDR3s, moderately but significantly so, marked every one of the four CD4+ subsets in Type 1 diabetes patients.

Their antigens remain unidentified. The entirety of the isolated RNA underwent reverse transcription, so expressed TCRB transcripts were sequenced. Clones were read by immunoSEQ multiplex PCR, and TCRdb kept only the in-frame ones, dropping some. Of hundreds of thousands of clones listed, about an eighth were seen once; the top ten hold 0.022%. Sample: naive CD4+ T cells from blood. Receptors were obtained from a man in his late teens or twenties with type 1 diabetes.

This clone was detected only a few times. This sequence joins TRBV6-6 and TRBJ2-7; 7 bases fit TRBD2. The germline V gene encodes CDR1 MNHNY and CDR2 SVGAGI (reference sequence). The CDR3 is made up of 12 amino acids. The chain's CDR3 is CASSYGTRDYSV. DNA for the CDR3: TGTGCCAGCAGTTACGGTACCCGGGACTACTCAGTC.

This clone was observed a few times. CDR3 sequence (DNA): TGCGCCAGCGGCCAAGGGGTAGCTGGCAAGGAGTCTTCGGGTGAGCAGTTCTTC. Protein sequence: CASGQGVAGKESSGEQFF. V is TRBV10-2 and J is TRBJ2-1, with D maybe TRBD1 (5 bases). There are 18 residues in the CDR3. V gave up 8 bases and J gave up 9 bases, with 32 bases separating them. CDR1 WSHSY and CDR2 SAAADI come from the germline V gene.

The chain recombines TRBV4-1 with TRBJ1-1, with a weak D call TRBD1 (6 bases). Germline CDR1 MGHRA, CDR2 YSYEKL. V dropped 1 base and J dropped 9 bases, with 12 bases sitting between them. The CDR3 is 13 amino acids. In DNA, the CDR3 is TGCGCCAGCAGCCAAGGGGGGCTAGGCAAAGCTTTCTTT. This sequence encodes CASSQGGLGKAFF.

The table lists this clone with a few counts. CDR3 loop: CASSGPGQGNYGYTF. Written as DNA, the CDR3 is TGCGCCAGCAGCGGGCCGGGACAGGGGAACTATGGCTACACCTTC. This chain uses TRBV5-1 with TRBJ1-2, with 10 nucleotides matching TRBD1. Germline V gene lookup returns CDR1 SGHRS and CDR2 YFSETQ. Trimming at V came to 4 bases and at J to 2 bases, leaving 5 bases not matched to a gene. The CDR3 contains 15 residues.

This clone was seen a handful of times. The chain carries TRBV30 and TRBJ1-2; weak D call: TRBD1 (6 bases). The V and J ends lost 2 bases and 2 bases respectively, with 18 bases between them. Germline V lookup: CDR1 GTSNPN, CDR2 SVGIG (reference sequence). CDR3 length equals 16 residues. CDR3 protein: CAWSPGAKRENYGYTF. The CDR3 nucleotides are TGTGCCTGGAGTCCGGGGGCAAAGAGGGAGAACTATGGCTACACCTTC.

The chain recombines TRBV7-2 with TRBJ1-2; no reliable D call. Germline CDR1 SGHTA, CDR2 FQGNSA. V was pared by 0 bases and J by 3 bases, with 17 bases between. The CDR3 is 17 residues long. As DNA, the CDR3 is TGTGCCAGCAGCTTAGCATTCGGCGGCGGGCAGGACTATGGCTACACCTTC. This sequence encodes CASSLAFGGGQDYGYTF.

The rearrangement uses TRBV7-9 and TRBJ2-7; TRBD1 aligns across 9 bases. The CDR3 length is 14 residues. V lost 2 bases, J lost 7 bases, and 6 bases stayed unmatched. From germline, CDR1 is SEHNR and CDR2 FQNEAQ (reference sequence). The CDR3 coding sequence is TGTGCCAGCAGCTTAAGGGACAGGGTGAATGAGCAGTACTTC. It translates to CASSLRDRVNEQYF.

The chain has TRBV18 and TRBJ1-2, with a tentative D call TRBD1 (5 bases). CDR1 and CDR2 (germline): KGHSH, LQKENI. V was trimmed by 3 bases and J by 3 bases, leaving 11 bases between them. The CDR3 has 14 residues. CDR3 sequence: CASSPAGRDYGYTF. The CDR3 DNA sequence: TGTGCCAGCTCACCTGCGGGCAGGGACTATGGCTACACCTTC.

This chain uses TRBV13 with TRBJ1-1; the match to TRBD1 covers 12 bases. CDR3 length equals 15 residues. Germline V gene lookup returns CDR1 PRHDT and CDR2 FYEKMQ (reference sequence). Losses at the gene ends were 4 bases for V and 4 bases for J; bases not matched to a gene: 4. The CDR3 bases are TGTGCCAGCAGCTGGGGGACAGGGGGCCTCACTGAAGCTTTCTTT. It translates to CASSWGTGGLTEAFF.

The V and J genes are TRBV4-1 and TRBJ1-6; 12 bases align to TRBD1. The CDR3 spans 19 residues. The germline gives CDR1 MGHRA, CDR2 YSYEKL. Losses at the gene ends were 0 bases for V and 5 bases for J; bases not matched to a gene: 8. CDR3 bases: TGCGCCAGCAGCCAAGATCTCGGGACAGGGGGCGTGGATAATTCACCCCTCCACTTT. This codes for CASSQDLGTGGVDNSPLHF.

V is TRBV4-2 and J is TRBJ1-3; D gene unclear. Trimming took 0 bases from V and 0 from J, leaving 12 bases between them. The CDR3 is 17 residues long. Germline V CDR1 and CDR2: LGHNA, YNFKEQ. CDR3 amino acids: CASSQEWQADSGNTIYF. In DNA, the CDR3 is TGTGCCAGCAGCCAAGAGTGGCAGGCAGACTCTGGAAACACCATATATTTT.

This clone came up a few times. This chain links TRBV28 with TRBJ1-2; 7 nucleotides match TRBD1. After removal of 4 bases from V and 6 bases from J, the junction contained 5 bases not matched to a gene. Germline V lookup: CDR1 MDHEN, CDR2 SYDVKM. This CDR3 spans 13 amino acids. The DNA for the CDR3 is TGTGCCAGCAGTTCCTCCGACAGGGATGGCTACACCTTC. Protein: CASSSSDRDGYTF.

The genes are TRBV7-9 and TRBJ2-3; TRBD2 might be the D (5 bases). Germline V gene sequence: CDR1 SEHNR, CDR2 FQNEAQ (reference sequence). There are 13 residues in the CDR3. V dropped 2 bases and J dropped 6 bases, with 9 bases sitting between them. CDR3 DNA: TGTGCCAGCAGCTTATACGGGGAGGATACGCAGTATTTT. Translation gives CASSLYGEDTQYF.